The rows below give T cell receptor beta chains drawn from one sample of a study of blood T cell repertoires in COVID-19. Sequencing used immunoSEQ multiplex PCR; TCRdb keeps in-frame clones, though not all of them. The table has some 330,000 clones, under 90% seen once. Input material: peripheral blood. All receptors derive from a woman under 40 with COVID-19, enrolled during active disease. Both conserved end residues are part of each CDR3. Fields, in order: V gene, clone size, D gene, J gene, CDR3 DNA, CDR3 protein. A D gene is named only where the DNA matches it firmly. A clone size is listed for some rows: how often the clone was seen (once, few, many), or a class if it is expanded.

V: TRBV7-2
size: -
D: -
J: TRBJ2-7
DNA: TGTGCCAGCGGAAGACAGTCCTACGAGCAGTACTTC
CDR3: CASGRQSYEQYF

V: TRBV2
size: -
D: TRBD2
J: TRBJ2-1
DNA: TGTGCCAGCTTCGGGGGGTCCGATGAGCAGTTCTTC
CDR3: CASFGGSDEQFF

V: TRBV10-3
size: -
D: TRBD1
J: TRBJ2-5
DNA: TGTGCCATCAGAGGGACAGGGACGTTCGAAGAGACCCAGTACTTC
CDR3: CAIRGTGTFEETQYF

V: TRBV30
size: -
D: TRBD1
J: TRBJ1-4
DNA: TGTGCCGAATCTCAGGGGGCTGATGAAAAACTGTTTTTT
CDR3: CAESQGADEKLFF

V: TRBV11-2
size: once
D: -
J: TRBJ1-2
DNA: TGTGCCAGCAGCTTGGAGGAAAACTATGGCTACACCTTC
CDR3: CASSLEENYGYTF

V: TRBV12-3/TRBV12-4
size: once
D: -
J: TRBJ1-1
DNA: TGTGCCAGCTTAAATACGGTGAACACTGAAGCTTTCTTT
CDR3: CASLNTVNTEAFF

V: TRBV28
size: -
D: -
J: TRBJ2-3
DNA: TGTGCCAGCAGTTTAGGGGCGGGGACCACAGATACGCAGTATTTT
CDR3: CASSLGAGTTDTQYF

V: TRBV6-6
size: -
D: -
J: TRBJ1-2
DNA: TGTGCCAGCAGTCTACCGGGGGGAGCCCATTATGGCTACACCTTC
CDR3: CASSLPGGAHYGYTF

V: TRBV5-6
size: -
D: TRBD1
J: TRBJ1-6
DNA: TGTGCCAGCAGCTTGATGGGGCAGGGGGATGTAAATTCACCCCTCCACTTT
CDR3: CASSLMGQGDVNSPLHF

V: TRBV5-1
size: -
D: -
J: TRBJ1-5
DNA: TGCGCCAGCAGCCCCGGGGGGGTCCTCCAAAGCAATCAGCCCCAGCATTTT
CDR3: CASSPGGVLQSNQPQHF

V: TRBV9
size: -
D: -
J: TRBJ1-5
DNA: TGTGCCAGCAGCGTAGGTTTAGTAGATCAGCCCCAGCATTTT
CDR3: CASSVGLVDQPQHF

V: TRBV23-1
size: few
D: TRBD1
J: TRBJ1-2
DNA: TGCGCCAGCAATAACAGGGGACGGGGTAACTATGGCTACACCTTC
CDR3: CASNNRGRGNYGYTF

V: TRBV2
size: -
D: TRBD2
J: TRBJ2-2
DNA: TGTGCCAGCAGTGAAGGAAAACTAGCGGGGGACACCGGGGAGCTGTTTTTT
CDR3: CASSEGKLAGDTGELFF

V: TRBV3-1/TRBV3-2
size: -
D: TRBD1
J: TRBJ2-7
DNA: TGTGCCAGCAGCTTGGACAGGGCAAAGCAGTACTTC
CDR3: CASSLDRAKQYF

V: TRBV2
size: -
D: -
J: TRBJ1-4
DNA: TGTGCCGCGGGGGGGCAGGGCGAAAAACTGTTTTTT
CDR3: CAAGGQGEKLFF

V: TRBV11-2
size: -
D: -
J: TRBJ2-7
DNA: TGTGCCACCGCCCGGGATGCAGGGGGGATATGGGCCTACGAGCAGTACTTC
CDR3: CATARDAGGIWAYEQYF

V: TRBV9
size: -
D: -
J: TRBJ1-4
DNA: TGTGCCAGCAGCGTAGGCGAAGCAACAACTAATGAAAAACTGTTTTTT
CDR3: CASSVGEATTNEKLFF

V: TRBV5-6
size: -
D: -
J: TRBJ1-4
DNA: TGTGCCAGCAGCCGAGGGGGGGCTGAAAAACTGTTTTTT
CDR3: CASSRGGAEKLFF

V: TRBV5-6
size: -
D: -
J: TRBJ2-7
DNA: TGTGCCAGCAGCTTGTTAGGGAGTTATTACGAGCAGTACTTC
CDR3: CASSLLGSYYEQYF

V: TRBV2
size: -
D: TRBD1
J: TRBJ1-4
DNA: TGTGCCAGCAGTGCAGACAGGGGCACTAATGAAAAACTGTTTTTT
CDR3: CASSADRGTNEKLFF

V: TRBV11-3
size: -
D: TRBD1
J: TRBJ1-2
DNA: TGTGCCAGCAGCCAGCTATCGACAGGGGTTAGCTATGGCTACACCTTC
CDR3: CASSQLSTGVSYGYTF

V: TRBV5-4
size: -
D: TRBD2
J: TRBJ2-2
DNA: TGTGCCAGCAGCTTTGCGGGGGGCGCCGGGGAGCTGTTTTTT
CDR3: CASSFAGGAGELFF

V: TRBV5-6
size: -
D: -
J: TRBJ2-5
DNA: TGTGCCAGCAGCTCTCAGTACCAAGAGACCCAGTACTTC
CDR3: CASSSQYQETQYF

V: TRBV3-1/TRBV3-2
size: -
D: TRBD2
J: TRBJ2-1
DNA: TGTGCCAGCAGCCCGGGACTAGAAAACAATGAGCAGTTCTTC
CDR3: CASSPGLENNEQFF

V: TRBV18
size: -
D: -
J: TRBJ1-5
DNA: TGTGCCAGCTCACGGACACGCAATCAGCCCCAGCATTTT
CDR3: CASSRTRNQPQHF

V: TRBV6-5
size: -
D: TRBD1
J: TRBJ1-1
DNA: TGTGCCAGCAGTTACGAGAGGGGGCGGATGAACACTGAAGCTTTCTTT
CDR3: CASSYERGRMNTEAFF

V: TRBV2
size: -
D: TRBD1
J: TRBJ2-7
DNA: TGTGCCAGCAGTGGACAGGGAGTTTCTTACGAGCAGTACTTC
CDR3: CASSGQGVSYEQYF

V: TRBV4-1
size: -
D: -
J: TRBJ1-1
DNA: TGCGCCAGCAGCCACGACAGGTACACTGAAGCTTTCTTT
CDR3: CASSHDRYTEAFF

V: TRBV5-1
size: -
D: TRBD1
J: TRBJ1-1
DNA: TGCGCCAGCAGCTTGGCAGGGGGCGGCACTGAAGCTTTCTTT
CDR3: CASSLAGGGTEAFF

V: TRBV6-6
size: -
D: TRBD1
J: TRBJ1-1
DNA: TGTGCCAGCAGTTACGCCCAGGGGGGCACTGAAGCTTTCTTT
CDR3: CASSYAQGGTEAFF

V: TRBV27
size: -
D: -
J: TRBJ1-2
DNA: TGTGCCAGCAGTCCCCTGGGTTCGGCCAGGACGGGGGGCTACACCTTC
CDR3: CASSPLGSARTGGYTF

V: TRBV14
size: -
D: TRBD1
J: TRBJ2-1
DNA: TGTGCCAGCAGCCGACAGGGCTACACCCCCCAGAAGCAGTTCTTC
CDR3: CASSRQGYTPQKQFF

V: TRBV7-2
size: once
D: -
J: TRBJ2-3
DNA: TGTGCCAGCAGCTTAGTTCGGACTAGCACAGATACGCAGTATTTT
CDR3: CASSLVRTSTDTQYF

V: TRBV7-9
size: -
D: -
J: TRBJ1-2
DNA: TGTGCCAGCAGCTTACTAGCCGGGGGACCGATGAACTATGGCTACACCTTC
CDR3: CASSLLAGGPMNYGYTF

V: TRBV24-1
size: once
D: TRBD2
J: TRBJ2-3
DNA: TGTGCCACCAGTGCGACTAGCGGCACAGATACGCAGTATTTT
CDR3: CATSATSGTDTQYF

V: TRBV5-4
size: -
D: TRBD1
J: TRBJ2-5
DNA: TGTGCCAGCAGCTTGGGTTCCCGTGGGACAGGCCTCCTAGAGACCCAGTACTTC
CDR3: CASSLGSRGTGLLETQYF

V: TRBV6-2/TRBV6-3
size: -
D: -
J: TRBJ1-5
DNA: TGTGCCAGCAGCGTTCTGAGTAGCAATCAGCCCCAGCATTTT
CDR3: CASSVLSSNQPQHF

V: TRBV7-9
size: -
D: TRBD2
J: TRBJ2-3
DNA: TGTGCCAGCAGCTCACTTCCTGGCGGGGGGACAGATACGCAGTATTTT
CDR3: CASSSLPGGGTDTQYF

V: TRBV6-5
size: once
D: -
J: TRBJ1-4
DNA: TGTGCCAGCAGTACAGTTGGGAATGAAAAACTGTTTTTT
CDR3: CASSTVGNEKLFF

V: TRBV2
size: once
D: TRBD2
J: TRBJ2-1
DNA: TGTGCCAGCAGTGGCAGGAGCGAAAGCGGGGGGGCATACAATGAGCAGTTCTTC
CDR3: CASSGRSESGGAYNEQFF

V: TRBV6-5
size: -
D: TRBD1
J: TRBJ1-1
DNA: TGTGCCAGCAGGAGAGACAGGGGCGCTGAAGCTTTCTTT
CDR3: CASRRDRGAEAFF

V: TRBV6-1
size: -
D: -
J: TRBJ1-5
DNA: TGTGCCAGCAGTGAAATGGAACAGACGTATAGCAATCAGCCCCAGCATTTT
CDR3: CASSEMEQTYSNQPQHF

V: TRBV7-3
size: -
D: TRBD2
J: TRBJ2-7
DNA: TGTGCCAGCAGCTTAATGGAGGTAGCGGGGGGCCCTAACTACGAGCAGTACTTC
CDR3: CASSLMEVAGGPNYEQYF

V: TRBV4-1
size: once
D: -
J: TRBJ1-1
DNA: TGCGCCAGCAGCCCTACGATGAACACTGAAGCTTTCTTT
CDR3: CASSPTMNTEAFF

V: TRBV5-1
size: -
D: -
J: TRBJ2-3
DNA: TGCGCCAGCAGCTTGGAGACTATTACAGATACGCAGTATTTT
CDR3: CASSLETITDTQYF

V: TRBV15
size: once
D: TRBD2
J: TRBJ2-1
DNA: TGTGCCACCAGCCAACGGCGGGGGGCTTACAATGAGCAGTTCTTC
CDR3: CATSQRRGAYNEQFF

V: TRBV18
size: -
D: TRBD1
J: TRBJ1-4
DNA: TGTGCCAGCTCACCACGGGACAGGTCCCCCAATGAAAAACTGTTTTTT
CDR3: CASSPRDRSPNEKLFF

V: TRBV6-2/TRBV6-3
size: -
D: -
J: TRBJ1-3
DNA: TGTGCCAGCAGTTCGGAGCACGGAAACACCATATATTTT
CDR3: CASSSEHGNTIYF

V: TRBV7-2
size: once
D: -
J: TRBJ1-5
DNA: TGTGCCAGCAGCTGGGGAGTAAATAGCAATCAGCCCCAGCATTTT
CDR3: CASSWGVNSNQPQHF

V: TRBV28
size: -
D: -
J: TRBJ1-2
DNA: TGTGCCAGCAGGGGCGGACAGCTCAATAACTATGGCTACACCTTC
CDR3: CASRGGQLNNYGYTF

V: TRBV4-3
size: -
D: -
J: TRBJ2-5
DNA: TGCGCCAGCAGCCAAGATGTGGAGGGGACCCAGTACTTC
CDR3: CASSQDVEGTQYF

V: TRBV19
size: few
D: TRBD1
J: TRBJ1-2
DNA: TGTGCCAGTAGTATATACCCGGAGACAGGGTGGGATGGCTACACCTTC
CDR3: CASSIYPETGWDGYTF

V: TRBV6-1
size: -
D: -
J: TRBJ1-5
DNA: TGTGCCAGCAGTGAAAGGGGCCTGGGGAATCAGCCCCAGCATTTT
CDR3: CASSERGLGNQPQHF

V: TRBV7-2
size: -
D: -
J: TRBJ1-1
DNA: TGTGCCAGCAGCCGTCTTCGGACTGATGTGAAAGCTTTCTTT
CDR3: CASSRLRTDVKAFF

V: TRBV4-3
size: -
D: -
J: TRBJ2-3
DNA: TGCGCCAGCAGCCCAGACGGGGGTTTGACGAGCACAGATACGCAGTATTTT
CDR3: CASSPDGGLTSTDTQYF